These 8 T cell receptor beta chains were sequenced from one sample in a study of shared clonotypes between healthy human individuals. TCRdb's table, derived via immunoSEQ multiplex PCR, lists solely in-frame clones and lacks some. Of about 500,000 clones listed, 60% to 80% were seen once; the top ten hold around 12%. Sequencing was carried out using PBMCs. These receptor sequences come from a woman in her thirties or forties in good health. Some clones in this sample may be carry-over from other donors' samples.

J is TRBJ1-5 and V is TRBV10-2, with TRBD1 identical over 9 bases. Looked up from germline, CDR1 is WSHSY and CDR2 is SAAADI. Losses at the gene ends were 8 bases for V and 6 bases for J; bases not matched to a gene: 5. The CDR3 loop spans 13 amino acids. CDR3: CASAGDRVQPQHF. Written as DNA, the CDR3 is TGCGCCAGCGCGGGGGACAGGGTTCAGCCCCAGCATTTT.

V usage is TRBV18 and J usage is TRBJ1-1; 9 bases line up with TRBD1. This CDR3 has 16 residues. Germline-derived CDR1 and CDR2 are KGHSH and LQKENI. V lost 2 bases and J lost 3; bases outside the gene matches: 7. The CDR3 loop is CASSPAQGARYTEAFF. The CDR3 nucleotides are TGTGCCAGCTCACCAGCACAGGGGGCTCGGTACACTGAAGCTTTCTTT.

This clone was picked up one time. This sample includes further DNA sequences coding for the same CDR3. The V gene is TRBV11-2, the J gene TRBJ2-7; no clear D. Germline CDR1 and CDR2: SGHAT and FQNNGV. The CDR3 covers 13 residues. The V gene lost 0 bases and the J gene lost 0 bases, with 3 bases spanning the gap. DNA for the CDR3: TGTGCCAGCAGCTTAGATCGCTCCTACGAGCAGTACTTC. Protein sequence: CASSLDRSYEQYF.

The CDR3: CASSGGYSSYNEQFF. CDR3 nucleotide sequence: TGCGCCAGCAGTGGGGGCTACAGCTCCTACAATGAGCAGTTCTTC. The rearrangement joins TRBV10-1 to TRBJ2-1, with a possible D match to TRBD1 (5 bases). The V end lost 4 bases, the J end lost 0 bases, and 10 bases lay between the germline ends. The CDR3 sequence is 15 residues long. Germline CDR1 is WNHNN and CDR2 is SYGVQD (reference sequence).

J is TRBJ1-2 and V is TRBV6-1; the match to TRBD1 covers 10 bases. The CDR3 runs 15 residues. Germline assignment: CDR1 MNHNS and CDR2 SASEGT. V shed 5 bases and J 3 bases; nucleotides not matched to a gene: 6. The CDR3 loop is CASSPGTGDHYGYTF. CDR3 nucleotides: TGTGCCAGCAGTCCCGGGACAGGGGATCACTATGGCTACACCTTC.

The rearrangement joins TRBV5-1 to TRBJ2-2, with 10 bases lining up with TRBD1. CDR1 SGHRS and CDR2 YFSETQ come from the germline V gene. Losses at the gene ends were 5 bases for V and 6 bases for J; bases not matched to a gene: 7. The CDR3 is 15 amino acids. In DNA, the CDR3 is TGCGCCAGCAGACCCGGGACAGGGGTCGCCGGGGAGCTGTTTTTT. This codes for CASRPGTGVAGELFF. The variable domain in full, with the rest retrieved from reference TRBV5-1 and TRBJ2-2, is KAGVTQTPRYLIKTRGQQVTLSCSPISGHRSVSWYQQTPGQGLQFLFEYFSETQRNKGNFPGRFSGRQFSNSRSEMNVSTLELGDSALYLCASRPGTGVAGELFFGEGSRLTVL.

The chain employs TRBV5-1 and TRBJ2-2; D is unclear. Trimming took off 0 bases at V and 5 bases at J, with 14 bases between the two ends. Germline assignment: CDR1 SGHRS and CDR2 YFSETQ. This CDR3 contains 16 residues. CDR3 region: CASSLGLDSRTGELFF. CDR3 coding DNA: TGCGCCAGCAGCTTGGGTCTAGATAGTCGGACCGGGGAGCTGTTTTTT.

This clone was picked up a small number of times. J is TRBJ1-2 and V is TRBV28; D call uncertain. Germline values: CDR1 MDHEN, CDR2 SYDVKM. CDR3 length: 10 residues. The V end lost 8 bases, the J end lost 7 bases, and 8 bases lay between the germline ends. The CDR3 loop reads CASGIVGYTF. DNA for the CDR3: TGTGCCAGCGGTATCGTTGGCTACACCTTC.